This is a list of T cell receptor beta chains from one sample in a study of cytomegalovirus exposure and HLA in healthy donors. Here immunoSEQ multiplex PCR was the method, and the copy in TCRdb shows in-frame clones only, minus some. Seen here are about 140,000 clones, roughly nine tenths observed once, and the top ten hold roughly 3%. Sequenced: PBMCs. Source of these receptors: a man aged 18 to 30 in good health and CMV-seronegative. The CDR3 runs from the conserved cysteine through the conserved F or W. D genes are given only for firm matches. The size field is filled for only some rows; it gives once, few, many or a size class.

>NA|NA|TRBV5-6|TRBJ2-1
TGTGCCAGCAGCTTGGACATATCTCCCTGGTTCTTC
CASSLDISPWFF
>NA|NA|TRBV28|TRBJ2-3
TGTGCCAGCAACCCCAGGGGCGGCACAGATACGCAGTATTTT
CASNPRGGTDTQYF
>once|NA|TRBV27|TRBJ2-7
TGTGCCAGCAGTTTTGACGGGTCAATCTCCTACGAGCAGTACTTC
CASSFDGSISYEQYF
>once|NA|TRBV5-6|TRBJ1-2
TGTGCCAGCGCTATAAATCGGGGGGACTATGGCTACACCTTC
CASAINRGDYGYTF
>NA|TRBD1|TRBV6-1|TRBJ1-3
TGTGCCAGCAGTGAATCAGGGGGCGGAAACACCATATATTTT
CASSESGGGNTIYF
>few|NA|TRBV5-1|TRBJ1-2
TGCGCCAGCAGCGCTGGGGGCGCCAGGGGTAACTATGGCTACACCTTC
CASSAGGARGNYGYTF
>NA|TRBD2|TRBV5-4|TRBJ2-2
TGTGCCAGCAGCTGGGGACTAGCGGACACCGGGGAGCTGTTTTTT
CASSWGLADTGELFF
>NA|TRBD2|TRBV27|TRBJ2-1
TGTGCCAGCAGTGGCCCCGGGAGGGGCAATGAGCAGTTCTTC
CASSGPGRGNEQFF
>once|NA|TRBV28|TRBJ2-3
TGTGCCAGCAGCCTAAGGACAGCACCAGATACGCAGTATTTT
CASSLRTAPDTQYF
>NA|TRBD1|TRBV6-5|TRBJ1-4
TGTGCCAGCATGGGGACAGGGACTGAAAAACTGTTTTTT
CASMGTGTEKLFF
>NA|NA|TRBV5-1|TRBJ1-1
TGCGCCAGCAGCAGGGGATTACGGGACACTGAAGCTTTCTTT
CASSRGLRDTEAFF
>NA|TRBD1|TRBV6-6|TRBJ1-1
TGTGCCAGCAGTCAGGCGACAGGGATCACTGAAGCTTTCTTT
CASSQATGITEAFF
>NA|TRBD1|TRBV30|TRBJ1-5
TGTGCAATTAGCCGGGACAGGGGTCCCTATAGCAATCAGCCCCAGCATTTT
CAISRDRGPYSNQPQHF
>once|NA|TRBV19|TRBJ2-7
TGTGCCAGTAGTATGGAGAAACGGTTCTACGAGCAGTACTTC
CASSMEKRFYEQYF
>NA|NA|TRBV6-5|TRBJ1-1
TGTGCCAGCAGCCGCGACTGGAACACTGAAGCTTTCTTT
CASSRDWNTEAFF
>once|NA|TRBV6-4|TRBJ2-3
TGTGCCAGCAGCCCGACAGCCAGCACAGATACGCAGTATTTT
CASSPTASTDTQYF
>once|TRBD1|TRBV6-5|TRBJ1-1
TGTGCCAGCAGTTACACGACAGGGTGGGAAGCTTTCTTT
CASSYTTGWEAFF
>NA|TRBD2|TRBV15|TRBJ2-5
TGTGCCACCAGCAGGGATCTCGGCGGGGGGGGAGAGACCCAGTACTTC
CATSRDLGGGGETQYF
>NA|TRBD2|TRBV19|TRBJ2-7
TGTGCCAGTAGTCCTCTAGCGGGGGGCTACGAGCAGTACTTC
CASSPLAGGYEQYF
>NA|TRBD1|TRBV2|TRBJ2-7
TGTGCCAGCAATAACAGGGGCTACGAGCAGTACTTC
CASNNRGYEQYF
>NA|NA|TRBV6-5|TRBJ1-2
TGTGCCAGCAGGGTAGGAGGGGTCGGTGGCTACACCTTC
CASRVGGVGGYTF
>NA|NA|TRBV11-3|TRBJ2-7
TGTGCCAGCAGCACCCAAGGCGGCGAGCAGTACTTC
CASSTQGGEQYF
>NA|NA|TRBV27|TRBJ1-1
TGTGCCAGCAGTTTAGGCAGGGTGAACACTGAAGCTTTCTTT
CASSLGRVNTEAFF
>few|TRBD2|TRBV7-2|TRBJ2-5
TGTGCCAGCAGCTCTAGACTAGCGGCCCAAGAGACCCAGTACTTC
CASSSRLAAQETQYF
>NA|NA|TRBV7-8|TRBJ2-7
TGTGCCAGCATCCCTACTTACGAGGCTTCCTACGAGCAGTACTTC
CASIPTYEASYEQYF
>few|TRBD1|TRBV11-2|TRBJ1-1
TGTGCCAGCAGCCAGACAGGGACCATCGGAGCTTTCTTT
CASSQTGTIGAFF
>NA|NA|TRBV11-2|TRBJ2-4
TGTGCCAGCGGACTATACTTAGCCAAAAACATTCAGTACTTC
CASGLYLAKNIQYF
>NA|NA|TRBV28|TRBJ2-7
TGTGCCAGCAGTTTTAGGGGGGGGAAAGGTTACGAGCAGTACTTC
CASSFRGGKGYEQYF
>NA|NA|TRBV5-5|TRBJ2-7
TGTGCCAGCAATGCGCAGGAAGGTGGCGAGCAGTACTTC
CASNAQEGGEQYF
>few|NA|TRBV29-1|TRBJ2-7
TGCAGCGTGGTGCTAGCGTCCAGCTCCTACGAGCAGTACTTC
CSVVLASSSYEQYF
>NA|NA|TRBV10-3|TRBJ1-1
TGTGCCATTTGGAAGGGTGGGGCCATGGACACTGAAGCTTTCTTT
CAIWKGGAMDTEAFF
>NA|NA|TRBV28|TRBJ1-2
TGTGCCAGCAGTCTACGCAGGGATCGAGGCTACACCTTC
CASSLRRDRGYTF
>NA|TRBD1|TRBV18|TRBJ2-6
TGTGCCAGCTCACCACGGGACAGGGGATCGACTGGGGCCAACGTCCTGACTTTC
CASSPRDRGSTGANVLTF
>NA|NA|TRBV27|TRBJ2-5
TGTGCCAGCAGTTTCGGGAACCAAGAGACCCAGTACTTC
CASSFGNQETQYF
>few|TRBD1|TRBV12-5|TRBJ2-5
TGTGCTAGTGGCATACTCAGGGTGAAGTCGGGACAGCCTCAAGAGACCCAGTACTTC
CASGILRVKSGQPQETQYF
>NA|NA|TRBV6-5|TRBJ2-2
TGTGCCAGCCGCACGTGGGCCCTTAACACCGGGGAGCTGTTTTTT
CASRTWALNTGELFF
>once|TRBD1|TRBV4-2|TRBJ1-1
TGTGCCAGCAGCCATAGACAGGGGGGGACTGAAGCTTTCTTT
CASSHRQGGTEAFF
>NA|TRBD2|TRBV5-1|TRBJ2-7
TGCGCCAGCAGCTTGGTCTTAGCGGGAGGCGGGTCCTACGAGCAGTACTTC
CASSLVLAGGGSYEQYF
>NA|NA|TRBV27|TRBJ1-1
TGTGCCAGCAGTTTACGGCGGAGCAACACTGAAGCTTTCTTT
CASSLRRSNTEAFF
>once|TRBD1|TRBV7-6|TRBJ1-3
TGTGCCAGCAGCTTATTCGGGACAGGGAGCTCTGGAAACACCATATATTTT
CASSLFGTGSSGNTIYF
>once|NA|TRBV5-1|TRBJ1-2
TGCGCCAGCAGCCGTGACTCCACCTCCTATGGCTACACCTTC
CASSRDSTSYGYTF
>NA|NA|TRBV5-6|TRBJ2-1
TGTGCCAGCAGCTTGGTCGGGGATGAGCAGTTCTTC
CASSLVGDEQFF
>NA|NA|TRBV19|TRBJ1-3
TGTGCCAGTATCACAACAGGACCCGCTGGAAACACCATATATTTT
CASITTGPAGNTIYF